Reported below is one T cell receptor beta chain. In its sample, this clone was seen once. The specificity of this receptor is unknown. No quality values exist for individual bases; no much larger clone is one base distant. The immunoSEQ Assay, a bias-controlled multiplex PCR, was used to amplify TCRbeta CDR3 regions from genomic DNA. Processing in the source paper ran as follows. Nucleated cell counts per sample were estimated from amplification of reference gene primers within the assay. Sequence reads were collapsed and filtered to measure the absolute abundance of every unique TCRbeta CDR3 rearrangement. For each sample, productive Simpson clonality was calculated as the square root of Simpson's diversity index across productive rearrangements. TCRdb retrieved this table from immuneACCESS and kept in-frame rearrangements only. Not all clones are present; in checked studies, unresolved V genes account for under half, and no reason is known for the remainder. Clonal size and the V and J genes are those of that table, whereas D and trimming came from the DNA. The sample has around 250,000 clones on record, 86% of them singletons. 15% to 19% of the sample is taken by the ten largest.

The data belong to a study of blood T cell repertoires in COVID-19 (dated by TCRdb to about 2020). Notes on the research overall: Collaborator samples came from the United States, Italy and Spain and covered acute and convalescent phases of COVID-19. A de-identified subject ID, COVID-19 status, age in years and sex were almost always included in the sample metadata. Samples were obtained from the ongoing ImmuneRACE study (first 160 participants) and from some 1,300 subjects provided by 6 global collaborators. Where available, HLA class I and class II types were obtained from metadata supplied by the sample provider rather than from assay-based typing. The dataset comprised deeply sampled blood TCRbeta repertoires from subjects exposed to, actively infected with, or recovered from COVID-19. A freely available public database, intended as a resource for researchers studying the immune response to SARS-CoV-2, is where the repertoires were released. The material from the prospective study consisted of cDNA or gDNA derived from T cells, B-cell-depleted T cells, or PBMCs.

What the research found in general, with its limitations: Clinical and demographic metadata were provided uncurated, with the amount varying by source and participant.

Participants in the prospective study were aged roughly 18 to 95 years, lived in under 30 United States geographic areas, and enrolled through a virtual design. In the prospective study, cohorts were assigned on the basis of participant-reported clinical history obtained from a screening survey and a study questionnaire. ImmuneRACE Cohort 3 recovered participants were defined by two consecutive negative NP/OP PCR tests, healthcare professional clearance, or symptom resolution. In the prospective study, mobile phlebotomists collected whole blood, serum and a nasopharyngeal or oropharyngeal swab from each participant. Additional blood draws and questionnaires over an approximately two-month period could optionally be provided by prospective study participants. Before DNA extraction, prospective study blood samples were shipped either frozen or at room temperature. Trimming takes 1 base from V and 4 bases from J, and the germline ends sit 11 bases apart. The germline V gene (reference sequence) specifies SGHNT as CDR1 and YYREEE as CDR2. Including the terminal cysteine and phenylalanine, the CDR3 comprises 14 residues. Left in the record is the CDR3 DNA by itself, 42 bases read in frame from the first base.

The sequence is built from TRBV5-4 and TRBJ2-5; D gene: possibly TRBD2, on 6 matching bases. The source material was PBMCs or T cells enriched from blood (not recorded which). This sequence originates from a man between 18 and 35 years old who had recovered from COVID-19. The DNA reads TGTGCCAGCAGCTTGTTTAGCGGAGCAGAGACCCAGTACTTC. It translates to CASSLFSGAETQYF.